This T cell receptor beta chain was sequenced during a study of radiation and T cells in renal cell carcinoma. Turning to this clone: The antigen remains unidentified.

The assay was immunoSEQ multiplex PCR, and TCRdb's table has in-frame clones only and misses some. Of roughly 13,000 clones listed, just over 55% were seen once; the top ten hold about an eighth. Whole-study results and caveats: In nephrectomy-only tumors, top 100 clonotypes averaged approximately 40%, versus approximately 50% irradiated. Dominant CDR3 motifs were more common in irradiated tumors than controls.

Treatment: treatment-naive control, cytoreductive nephrectomy. Control tumors came from several females and 11 males, aged about 35 to 82. Germline V CDR1 and CDR2: ENHRY, SYGVKD. The CDR3 length is 15 residues. V trimming: 9 bases; J trimming: 4 bases; junction bases outside the gene matches: 14. The source was tumor tissue, collected from a patient whose treatment was nephrectomy without radiotherapy. V usage is TRBV10-3 and J usage is TRBJ2-7; TRBD1 matches 8 bases. The receptor was isolated from a man aged 45-65 years with renal cell carcinoma. CDR3 amino acids: CAIIPPDRADYEQYF. In nucleotides, the CDR3 is TGTGCCATTATCCCTCCGGACAGGGCGGATTACGAGCAGTACTTC.